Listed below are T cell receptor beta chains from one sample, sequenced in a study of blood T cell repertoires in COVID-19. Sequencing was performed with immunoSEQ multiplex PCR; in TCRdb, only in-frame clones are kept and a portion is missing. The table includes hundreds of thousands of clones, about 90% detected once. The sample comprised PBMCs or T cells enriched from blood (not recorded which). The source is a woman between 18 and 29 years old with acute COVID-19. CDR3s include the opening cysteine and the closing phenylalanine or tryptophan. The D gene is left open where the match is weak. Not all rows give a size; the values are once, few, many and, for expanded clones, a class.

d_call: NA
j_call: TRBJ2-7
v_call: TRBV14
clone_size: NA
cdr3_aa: CASSQVGGPTHEQYF
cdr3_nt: TGTGCCAGCAGCCAAGTGGGAGGCCCCACGCACGAGCAGTACTTC

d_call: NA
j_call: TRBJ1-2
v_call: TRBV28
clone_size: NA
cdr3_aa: CASTQRGEDYGYTF
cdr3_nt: TGTGCCAGCACCCAGCGGGGGGAAGACTATGGCTACACCTTC

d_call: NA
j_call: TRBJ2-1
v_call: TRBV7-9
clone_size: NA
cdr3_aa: CASSGAYNEQFF
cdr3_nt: TGTGCCAGCAGCGGAGCCTACAATGAGCAGTTCTTC

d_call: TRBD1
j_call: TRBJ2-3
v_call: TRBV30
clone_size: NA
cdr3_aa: CAWSVQGARTDTQYF
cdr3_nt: TGTGCCTGGAGTGTACAGGGGGCTCGCACAGATACGCAGTATTTT

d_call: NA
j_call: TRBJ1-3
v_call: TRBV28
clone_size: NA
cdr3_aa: CASIGSSGNTIYF
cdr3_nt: TGTGCCAGCATCGGGAGCTCTGGAAACACCATATATTTT

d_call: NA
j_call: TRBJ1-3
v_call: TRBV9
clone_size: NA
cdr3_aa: CASSVGGSSPSSGNTIYF
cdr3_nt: TGTGCCAGCAGCGTAGGAGGGTCCAGCCCGAGCTCTGGAAACACCATATATTTT

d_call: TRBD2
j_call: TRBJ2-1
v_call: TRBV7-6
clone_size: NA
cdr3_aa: CASSIRAGTSGDNEQFF
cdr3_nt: TGTGCCAGCAGCATACGGGCCGGGACTAGCGGCGACAATGAGCAGTTCTTC

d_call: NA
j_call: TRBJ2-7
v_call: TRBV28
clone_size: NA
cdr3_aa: CASSGWGRLEEQYF
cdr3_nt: TGTGCCAGCAGTGGTTGGGGGCGTCTAGAAGAGCAGTACTTC

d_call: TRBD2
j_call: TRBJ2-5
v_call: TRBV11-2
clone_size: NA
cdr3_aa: CASSLDSRTSGRETQYF
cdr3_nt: TGTGCCAGCAGCTTAGATAGTAGGACTAGCGGGAGAGAGACCCAGTACTTC

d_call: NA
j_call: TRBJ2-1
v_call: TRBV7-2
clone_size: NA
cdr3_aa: CASSFRGLTGIEQFF
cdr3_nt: TGTGCCAGCAGCTTTCGGGGACTCACCGGTATTGAGCAGTTCTTC

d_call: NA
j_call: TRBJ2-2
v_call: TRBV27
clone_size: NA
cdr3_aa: CASSFRTRMSANTGELFF
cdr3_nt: TGTGCCAGCAGTTTCAGGACACGTATGTCCGCGAACACCGGGGAGCTGTTTTTT

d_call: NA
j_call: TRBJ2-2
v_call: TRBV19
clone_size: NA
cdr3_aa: CASIGLANTGELFF
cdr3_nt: TGTGCCAGTATAGGGCTAGCTAACACCGGGGAGCTGTTTTTT

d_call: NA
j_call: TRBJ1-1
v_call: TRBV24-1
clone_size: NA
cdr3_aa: CATRDTLNTEAFF
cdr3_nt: TGTGCCACCAGGGACACCTTGAACACTGAAGCTTTCTTT

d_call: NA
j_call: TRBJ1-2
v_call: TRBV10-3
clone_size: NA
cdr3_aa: CAISFGQGKSDYGYTF
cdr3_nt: TGTGCCATCAGCTTCGGGCAGGGTAAATCGGACTATGGCTACACCTTC

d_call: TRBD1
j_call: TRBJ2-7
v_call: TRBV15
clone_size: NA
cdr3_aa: CATSREKGTGGYEQYF
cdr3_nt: TGTGCCACCAGCAGAGAAAAGGGTACAGGGGGGTACGAGCAGTACTTC

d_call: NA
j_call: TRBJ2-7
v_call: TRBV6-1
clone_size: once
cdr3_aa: CASSEDFREQYF
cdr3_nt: TGTGCCAGCAGTGAAGACTTCCGCGAGCAGTACTTC

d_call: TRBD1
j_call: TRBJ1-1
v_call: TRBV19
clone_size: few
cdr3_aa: CASRPTGVDTEAFF
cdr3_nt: TGTGCCAGTAGGCCAACAGGGGTTGACACTGAAGCTTTCTTT

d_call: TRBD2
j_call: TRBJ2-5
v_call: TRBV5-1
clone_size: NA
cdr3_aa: CASSTLSGRALGTQYF
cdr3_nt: TGCGCCAGCAGCACCCTTAGCGGGAGGGCCCTCGGGACCCAGTACTTC

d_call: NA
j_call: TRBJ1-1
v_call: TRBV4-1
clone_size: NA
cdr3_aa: CASSQDTGSGTEAFF
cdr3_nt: TGCGCCAGCAGCCAAGATACAGGGAGTGGGACTGAAGCTTTCTTT

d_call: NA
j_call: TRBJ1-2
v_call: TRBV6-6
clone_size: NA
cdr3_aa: CASTPDRDGYTF
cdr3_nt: TGTGCCAGCACCCCGGACAGAGATGGCTACACCTTC

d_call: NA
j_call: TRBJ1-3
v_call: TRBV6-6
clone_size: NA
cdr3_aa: CASSEQGSSGNTIYF
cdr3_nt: TGTGCCAGCAGCGAACAGGGTTCCTCTGGAAACACCATATATTTT

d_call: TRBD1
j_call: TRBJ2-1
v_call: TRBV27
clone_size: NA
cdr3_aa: CASTEEQGRYEQFF
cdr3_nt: TGTGCCAGCACCGAGGAACAGGGGCGTTATGAGCAGTTCTTC

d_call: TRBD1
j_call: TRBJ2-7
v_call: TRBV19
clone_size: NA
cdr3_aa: CASSMGQGLDEQYF
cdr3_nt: TGTGCCAGTAGTATGGGACAGGGGCTGGACGAGCAGTACTTC

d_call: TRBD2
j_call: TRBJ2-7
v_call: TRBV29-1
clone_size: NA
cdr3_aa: CSISSGRRYEQYF
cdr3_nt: TGCAGCATTTCTAGCGGGAGAAGGTACGAGCAGTACTTC

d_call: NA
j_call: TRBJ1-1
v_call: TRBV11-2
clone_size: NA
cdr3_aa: CASSSPGGLNTEAFF
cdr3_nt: TGTGCCAGCAGCTCCCCCGGGGGGTTGAACACTGAAGCTTTCTTT

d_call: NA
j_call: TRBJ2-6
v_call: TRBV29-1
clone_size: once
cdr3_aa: CSVGDSQNTYSGANVLTF
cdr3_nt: TGCAGCGTTGGCGACAGCCAAAATACCTACTCTGGGGCCAACGTCCTGACTTTC

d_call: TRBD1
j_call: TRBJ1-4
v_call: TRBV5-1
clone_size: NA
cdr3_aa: CASSSGQGGEKLFF
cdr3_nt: TGCGCCAGCAGCTCGGGACAGGGTGGGGAAAAACTGTTTTTT

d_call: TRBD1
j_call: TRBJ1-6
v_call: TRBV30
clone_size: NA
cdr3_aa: CAWTRSGQSYNSPLHF
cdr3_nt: TGTGCCTGGACACGATCGGGACAGAGTTATAATTCACCCCTCCACTTT

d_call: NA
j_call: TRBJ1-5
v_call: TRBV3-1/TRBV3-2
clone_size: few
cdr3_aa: CASSQDRRGTQHF
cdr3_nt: TGTGCCAGCAGCCAAGATCGTCGAGGGACCCAGCATTTT

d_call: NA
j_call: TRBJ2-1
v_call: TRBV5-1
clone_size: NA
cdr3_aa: CASSLTEGEQFF
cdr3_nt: TGCGCCAGCAGCTTGACGGAGGGGGAGCAGTTCTTC

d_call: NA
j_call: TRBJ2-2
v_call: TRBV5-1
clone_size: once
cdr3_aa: CASSLGPAGNTGELFF
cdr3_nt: TGCGCCAGCAGCTTGGGGCCGGCGGGTAACACCGGGGAGCTGTTTTTT